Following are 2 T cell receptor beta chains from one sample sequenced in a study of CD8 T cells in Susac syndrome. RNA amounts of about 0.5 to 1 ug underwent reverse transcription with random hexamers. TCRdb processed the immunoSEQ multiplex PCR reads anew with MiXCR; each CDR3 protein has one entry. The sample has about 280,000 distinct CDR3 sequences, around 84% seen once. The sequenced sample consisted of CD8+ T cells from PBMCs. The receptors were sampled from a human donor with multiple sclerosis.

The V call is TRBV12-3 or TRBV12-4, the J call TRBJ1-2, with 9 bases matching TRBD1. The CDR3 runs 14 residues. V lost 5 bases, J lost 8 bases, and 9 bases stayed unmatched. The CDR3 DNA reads TGTGCCAGCAGTAATGGGACAGGGTTTAGCGGCTACACCTTC. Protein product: CASSNGTGFSGYTF.

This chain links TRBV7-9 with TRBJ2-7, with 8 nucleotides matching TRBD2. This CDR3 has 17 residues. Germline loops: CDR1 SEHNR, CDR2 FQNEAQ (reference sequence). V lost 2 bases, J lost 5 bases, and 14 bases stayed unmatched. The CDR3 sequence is CASSLPSIGGRTHEQYF. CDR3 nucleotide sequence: TGTGCCAGCAGCTTACCGTCTATTGGCGGGAGGACCCACGAGCAGTACTTC.